This T cell receptor beta chain was sequenced during a study of T cell responses to AZD1222 COVID-19 vaccine. General study results and limits: Epitopes outside B.1.351 and B.1.1.7 mutated regions reportedly drew nearly half of spike TCRs. Most donors were white British and more were female, and clonal diversity was possibly underestimated. Spike-spanning, vaccine-associated CD4 TCRs were dominant at 160-218 and 743-854.

Data came from immunoSEQ multiplex PCR; TCRdb stores just in-frame clones and leaves some out. The table records some 100,000 clones, around 87% of them present only once. Germline CDR1 is MGHDK and CDR2 is SYGVNS. V lost 8 bases to trimming and J lost 1 base, with 17 bases between them. The length of the CDR3 is 15 residues. Of note for this clone: Its specificity is unknown.

The chain links TRBV25-1 to TRBJ1-1; possible D gene TRBD1, 5 bases. Source: peripheral blood, taken 28 days after the second AZD1222 dose. The TCR was taken from an adult who received the AZD1222 COVID-19 vaccine. The CDR3 DNA sequence: TGTGCCAGCCGGGGCGCTCTTGGTACGAACACTGAAGCTTTCTTT. Its translation: CASRGALGTNTEAFF.